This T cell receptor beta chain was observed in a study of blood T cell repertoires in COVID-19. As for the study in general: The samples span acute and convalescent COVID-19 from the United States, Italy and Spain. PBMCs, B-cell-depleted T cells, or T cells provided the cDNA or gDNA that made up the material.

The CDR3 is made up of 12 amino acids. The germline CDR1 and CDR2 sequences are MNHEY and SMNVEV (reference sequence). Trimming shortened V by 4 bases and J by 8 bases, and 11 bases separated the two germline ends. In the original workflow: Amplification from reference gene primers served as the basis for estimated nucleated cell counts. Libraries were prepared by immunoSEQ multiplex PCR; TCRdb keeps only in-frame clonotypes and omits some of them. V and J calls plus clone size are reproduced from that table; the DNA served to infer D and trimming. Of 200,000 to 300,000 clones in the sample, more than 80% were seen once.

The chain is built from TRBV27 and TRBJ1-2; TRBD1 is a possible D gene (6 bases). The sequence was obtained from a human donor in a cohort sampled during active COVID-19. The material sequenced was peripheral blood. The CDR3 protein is CASSSQGGGYTF. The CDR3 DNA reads TGTGCCAGCAGTTCACAGGGTGGAGGCTACACCTTC.